This TCR beta chain was sequenced during a study of blood T cell repertoires in COVID-19. TCRdb keeps only in-frame clones here, not all; method: immunoSEQ multiplex PCR. The sample contains under 150,000 clones, 65% to 85% of which appear only once. This clone appeared a few times. The sample consisted of peripheral blood. The receptor's source is a man aged 50-60 years with acute or convalescent COVID-19.

CDR3 DNA: TGTGCCAGCAGCCAAGATATGGGGCAACGGCAGCCCCAGCATTTT. Translating gives CASSQDMGQRQPQHF. The chain combines TRBV3-1 (or the pseudogene TRBV3-2) with TRBJ1-5; the D gene is possibly TRBD1 (5 bases). This CDR3 is 15 amino acids long. V lost 0 bases and J 7 bases, leaving 13 bases between the germline ends. CDR1 and CDR2 from the germline V gene are LGHDT and YNNKEL (reference sequence).